This T cell receptor beta chain was found in a study of shared clonotypes between healthy human individuals. Study background: Researchers assigned three CD4 naive, three CD4 memory, two CD8 naive and one CD8 memory plate to each donor. Study-wide results and caveats: Naive subsets tended to show greater estimated richness than memory subsets.

The CDR3 loop spans 17 amino acids. Trimming pared 5 bases from V and 2 bases from J, leaving 18 bases between. CDR1 is SEHNR, CDR2 FQNEAQ, per germline (reference sequence). CD45RO negativity and positive selection for CCR7 defined naive CD8 cells, a population that excluded terminally differentiated effector memory CD45RA+ cells. The count of this clone is one. Its specificity is not known. Original handling: ImmunoSEQ junction-only sequences lacked quality scores, so their filtering differed. Sequenced by immunoSEQ multiplex PCR; TCRdb stores in-frame clones only, minus some. V and J calls and clone size follow that table, whereas D and trimming were derived from the DNA. This sample has fewer than 800,000 clones, with approximately 90% found just once.

This receptor was identified in a man younger than 45 in good health. This chain connects TRBV7-9 to TRBJ2-2; possible D gene TRBD2, 5 bases. Sequencing was done on a sample of naive CD8+ T cells sorted from blood. The CDR3 spells CASSHNLPSRNTGELFF. As DNA, the CDR3 is TGTGCCAGCAGCCACAACCTCCCTAGCAGAAACACCGGGGAGCTGTTTTTT.